What follows are 11 T cell receptor beta chains derived from one specimen sequenced in a study of T cell repertoires in cytomegalovirus infection (dated by TCRdb to about 2019). Instrument used: Illumina HiSeq 1500. TCRdb's own reprocessing of the public reads used fastp at Q25 and MiXCR and kept productive beta chains. Each CDR3 protein gets just one entry, which takes the most common genes and DNA from the rows behind it. The sample records 450,000 to 550,000 distinct CDR3 sequences, approximately 16% of which are singletons. The biggest ten clones account for 20% to 30% of the sample. The sequenced sample was CD8+ T cells from PBMCs. These receptors were taken from a human donor in good health (CMV status not recorded). Some clones in this sample may be carry-over from other donors' samples.

This clonotype was detected only a few times. V gene TRBV28 combines with J gene TRBJ2-7; the D gene is possibly TRBD2 (6 bases). Germline CDR1 MDHEN, CDR2 SYDVKM. The length of the CDR3 is 12 residues. Trimming shortened V by 5 bases and J by 6 bases, and 11 bases separated the two germline ends. This chain's CDR3 is CASSPRGSEQYF. In DNA, the CDR3 is TGTGCCAGCAGTCCACGGGGGAGCGAGCAGTACTTC.

Concerning this clonotype itself: The CDR3 end shows no conserved phenylalanine or tryptophan, and so a read error is likely. The chain recombines TRBV20-1 with TRBJ2-1; 10 positions agree with TRBD2. J gave up 6 bases and V 1 base, and 3 bases lay outside the gene matches. From germline, CDR1 is DFQATT and CDR2 SNEGSKA (reference sequence). The CDR3 totals 14 residues. CDR3 protein: CSARASGRPNEQFL. DNA of the CDR3: TGCAGTGCTAGAGCTAGCGGGAGACCCAATGAGCAGTTCTTA.

This clonotype has at least ten counts. This chain joins TRBV2 and TRBJ1-5, with D possibly being TRBD1 (5 bases). There are 18 residues in the CDR3. Germline CDR1 SNHLY, CDR2 FYNNEI. The V end was cut by 5 bases, the J end by 0 bases, with 20 bases between. In nucleotides, the CDR3 is TGTGCCAGCAGTTCGGACACGACCTATGGTTATAGCAATCAGCCCCAGCATTTT. This translates into CASSSDTTYGYSNQPQHF.

This clonotype has more than one count but fewer than ten. The chain is built from TRBV20-1 and TRBJ2-1; 7 bases agree with TRBD2. Per germline, CDR1 DFQATT and CDR2 SNEGSKA (reference sequence). With V trimmed by 4 bases and J by 6 bases, 9 bases remained unmatched. The CDR3 is made up of 14 amino acids. Written as DNA, the CDR3 is TGCAGTGCTATTCAGGGCGGGAGAAGCAATGAGCAGTTCTTC. This translates into CSAIQGGRSNEQFF.

This clonotype has a handful of counts. V is TRBV19 and J is TRBJ1-1, with a possible D match to TRBD1 (5 bases). This CDR3 is built from 15 residues. V was shortened by 4 bases and J by 1 base, with 13 bases between the two germline ends. The V gene's germline CDR1 is LNHDA and CDR2 SQIVND (reference sequence). The CDR3: CASSTTGGENTEAFF. The CDR3 bases are TGTGCCAGTAGTACCACCGGGGGAGAGAACACTGAAGCTTTCTTT.

The rearrangement links TRBV19 to TRBJ2-7, with 7 nucleotides matching TRBD2. CDR3 length equals 15 residues. CDR1 is LNHDA, CDR2 SQIVND, per germline (reference sequence). V was pared by 6 bases and J by 4 bases, with 12 bases of the junction left unmatched. The CDR3 loop is CASSDPSQAGYEQYF. The CDR3 DNA reads as TGTGCCAGTAGCGACCCCTCCCAAGCGGGGTACGAGCAGTACTTC.

Only a few counts were recorded for this clonotype. V usage is TRBV28 and J usage is TRBJ2-5; D may be TRBD1 (6 bases). Germline V lookup: CDR1 MDHEN, CDR2 SYDVKM. The V end lost 2 bases, the J end lost 2 bases, and 15 bases lay between the germline ends. The CDR3 is made up of 16 amino acids. This CDR3 reads CASSLPKTGTQETQYF. DNA of the CDR3: TGTGCCAGCAGTTTACCGAAGACAGGAACACAAGAGACCCAGTACTTC.

In this sample, this clonotype turned up a few times. This rearrangement joins TRBV28 to TRBJ2-1, with D possibly TRBD2 on 5 matching bases. Trimming left V 6 bases short and J 2 bases short, with 8 bases between. The CDR3 consists of 13 residues. The germline CDR1 and CDR2 sequences are MDHEN and SYDVKM. CDR3 in DNA: TGTGCCAGCAGAACCGGGACCTACAATGAGCAGTTCTTC. The encoded protein is CASRTGTYNEQFF.

As regards this clonotype: This may be a read error: a much more frequent sequence differs by one nucleotide. The V gene is TRBV7-3, the J gene TRBJ2-5; 9 bases agree with TRBD2. This CDR3 has 15 residues. Germline V gene lookup returns CDR1 SGHTA and CDR2 FQGTGA. The CDR3 is CASSSSGGWGEAQYF. For the CDR3, the DNA is TGTGCCAGCAGCTCCAGCGGGGGGTGGGGAGAGGCCCAGTACTTC.

This chain uses TRBV6-5 with TRBJ2-5; weak D call: TRBD2 (6 bases). V lost 0 bases, J lost 5 bases, and 10 bases lay in between. This CDR3 has 14 amino acids. Germline-derived CDR1 and CDR2 are MNHEY and SVGAGI. The CDR3 DNA reads TGTGCCAGCAGTTACTCGGAGGGGTCGGAGACCCAGTACTTC. This codes for CASSYSEGSETQYF.

This clonotype was found many times. The chain combines TRBV10-3 with TRBJ2-3; D uncertain. Germline V lookup: CDR1 ENHRY, CDR2 SYGVKD. Trimming removed 0 bases at V and 0 bases at J, with 19 bases between. There are 19 residues in the CDR3. The CDR3 is CAISESEGEEAWSTDTQYF. In DNA form, the CDR3 reads TGTGCCATCAGTGAGTCCGAAGGTGAGGAAGCCTGGAGCACAGATACGCAGTATTTT.